This T cell receptor (beta chain) was identified during a study of T cell responses to AZD1222 COVID-19 vaccine. Study-wide points: Of the AZD1222 recipients, only five to seven were seropositive at baseline. Repertoires were sampled only after the peak T cell response. Targets within unmutated variant regions were reportedly found for nearly half of spike-specific TCRs.

Trimming shortened V by 1 base and J by 2 bases, and 6 bases separated the two germline ends. Germline V lookup: CDR1 SGHNT, CDR2 YYREEE (reference sequence). The CDR3 loop spans 13 amino acids. A word on this clone: Its antigen is not identified.

Pooling was applied to second doses at about 4 or about 12 weeks. The protocol was immunoSEQ multiplex PCR, while the TCRdb copy is restricted to in-frame clones and leaves out a portion. The sample has 150,000 to 200,000 clones, 90% to 95% seen once. The chain combines TRBV5-4 with TRBJ2-5; D is uncertain. This specimen was peripheral blood, taken 28 days after the second AZD1222 dose. This clonotype was sampled from an adult who received the AZD1222 COVID-19 vaccine. The CDR3 DNA is TGTGCCAGCAGCTTGCAGTCTCAAGAGACCCAGTACTTC. Its translation: CASSLQSQETQYF.